This TCR beta chain comes out of a study of control samples from healthy donors and cancer patients. Trimming pared 4 bases from V and 0 bases from J, leaving 17 bases between. There are 17 residues in the CDR3. The germline gives CDR1 KGHSH, CDR2 LQKENI. Measured with immunoSEQ multiplex PCR; TCRdb has only the in-frame clones, and not every one. The repertoire holds almost 90,000 clones, with around 86% as singletons. The clonotype was recovered from a man under 40 in good health. The rearrangement links TRBV18 to TRBJ2-3; D uncertain. The sequenced sample consisted of blood. CDR3 residues: CASSQVGMASSTDTQYF. The CDR3 DNA reads as TGTGCCAGCTCACAGGTGGGGATGGCTTCTAGCACAGATACGCAGTATTTT.